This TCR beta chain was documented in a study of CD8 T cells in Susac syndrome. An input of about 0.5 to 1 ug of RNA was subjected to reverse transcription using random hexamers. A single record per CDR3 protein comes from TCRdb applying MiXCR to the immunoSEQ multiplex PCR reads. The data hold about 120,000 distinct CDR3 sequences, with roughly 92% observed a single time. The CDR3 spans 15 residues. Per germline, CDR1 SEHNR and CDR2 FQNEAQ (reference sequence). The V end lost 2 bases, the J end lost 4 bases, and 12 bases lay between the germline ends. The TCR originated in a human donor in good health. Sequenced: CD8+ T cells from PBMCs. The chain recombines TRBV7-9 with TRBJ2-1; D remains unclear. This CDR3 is CASSLPATPYNEQFF. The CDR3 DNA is TGTGCCAGCAGCTTACCTGCTACTCCATACAATGAGCAGTTCTTC.